These T cell receptor beta chains were read from a single sample in a study of STAT3 mutations in large granular lymphocyte leukemia. Here immunoSEQ multiplex PCR was the method, and the copy in TCRdb shows in-frame clones only, minus some. The repertoire holds some 5,000 clones, with under 55% as singletons. The source material was peripheral blood mononuclear cells. The receptors originated from a man in his 60s with T-cell large granular lymphocyte leukemia. Some clones in this sample may be carry-over from other donors' samples. The CDR3 runs from the conserved cysteine through the conserved F or W. The D gene is left open where the match is weak. Clone sizes are given selectively: once, few, many, or a class where the clone is expanded.

J	size	D	V	CDR3	DNA
TRBJ2-7	-	-	TRBV7-9	CASADRTEYEQYF	TGTGCCAGCGCAGACAGAACCGAGTACGAGCAGTACTTC
TRBJ2-5	-	-	TRBV25-1	CASSETSSAAQETQYF	TGTGCCAGCAGTGAGACCTCGTCAGCGGCCCAAGAGACCCAGTACTTC
TRBJ1-2	-	-	TRBV30	CASTQGYYGYTF	TGTGCCTCAACCCAGGGTTACTATGGCTACACCTTC
TRBJ1-1	-	TRBD1	TRBV5-1	CASSLGQGHTEAFF	TGCGCCAGCAGCCTAGGACAGGGTCACACTGAAGCTTTCTTT
TRBJ1-5	-	-	TRBV2	CASSSQGRGSGQPQHF	TGTGCCAGCAGTTCACAGGGAAGGGGTAGCGGTCAGCCCCAGCATTTT
TRBJ2-7	-	TRBD2	TRBV5-1	CASSITSGGAVEQYF	TGCGCCAGCAGCATAACTAGCGGGGGGGCGGTCGAGCAGTACTTC
TRBJ1-6	few	TRBD1	TRBV15	CATSRDRGHSPLHF	TGTGCCACCAGCCGGGACAGGGGGCATTCACCCCTCCACTTT
TRBJ2-2	-	-	TRBV7-9	CATHLTIGELFF	TGTGCCACCCACTTAACCATCGGGGAGCTGTTTTTT
TRBJ1-1	few	-	TRBV13	CASSPTGTEAFF	TGTGCCAGCAGCCCCACCGGCACTGAAGCTTTCTTT
TRBJ2-7	-	TRBD1	TRBV27	CASTTRTGISYEQYF	TGTGCCAGCACTACGAGGACAGGGATCTCCTACGAGCAGTACTTC
TRBJ2-5	-	-	TRBV18	CASSPRGPETQYF	TGTGCCAGCTCACCGCGGGGCCCAGAGACCCAGTACTTC
TRBJ1-1	-	-	TRBV18	CASSPGPVGAFF	TGTGCCAGCTCACCAGGGCCGGTCGGGGCTTTCTTT
TRBJ1-2	few	-	TRBV9	CASSVDRRVGGYTF	TGTGCCAGCAGCGTAGATAGAAGGGTAGGGGGCTACACCTTC
TRBJ2-3	few	-	TRBV23-1	CASSHRGTDTQYF	TGCGCCAGCAGTCACCGGGGCACAGATACGCAGTATTTT
TRBJ2-7	-	-	TRBV5-1	CASSLSVGYEQYF	TGCGCCAGCAGCTTGTCAGTGGGTTACGAGCAGTACTTC
TRBJ1-1	-	-	TRBV6-5	CASSYFGVGSEAFF	TGTGCCAGCAGTTACTTCGGGGTGGGAAGTGAAGCTTTCTTT
TRBJ2-7	-	TRBD1	TRBV18	CASSPGQGQSYEQYF	TGTGCCAGCTCACCAGGACAGGGGCAGTCCTACGAGCAGTACTTC
TRBJ2-6	-	-	TRBV30	CAWSKSGANVLTF	TGTGCCTGGAGCAAGTCTGGGGCCAACGTCCTGACTTTC
TRBJ2-5	-	TRBD1	TRBV9	CASSEGDSAETQYF	TGTGCCAGCAGCGAGGGGGACAGCGCCGAGACCCAGTACTTC
TRBJ2-1	-	-	TRBV7-6	CASSPDQGPYNEQFF	TGTGCCAGCAGCCCCGACCAGGGCCCATACAATGAGCAGTTCTTC
TRBJ1-2	-	TRBD1	TRBV30	CARRQGAGYTF	TGTGCCAGACGACAGGGGGCCGGCTACACCTTC
TRBJ1-6	-	-	TRBV7-9	CASSLDRVGNSPLHF	TGTGCCAGCAGCTTAGACAGGGTCGGGAATTCACCCCTCCACTTT
TRBJ2-1	-	TRBD2	TRBV7-8	CASSAGLAGNEQFF	TGTGCCAGCAGCGCGGGACTAGCGGGGAATGAGCAGTTCTTC
TRBJ1-1	-	-	TRBV5-4	CASSLPPSLGEAFF	TGTGCCAGCAGCTTACCCCCTTCTCTTGGTGAAGCTTTCTTT
TRBJ1-6	few	-	TRBV21-1	CASSKAIRQVNSPLHF	TGTGCCAGCAGCAAAGCGATTAGACAGGTTAATTCACCCCTCCACTTT
TRBJ2-1	-	TRBD2	TRBV30	CAWSVAASGNKVEQFF	TGTGCCTGGAGTGTAGCGGCTAGCGGGAATAAGGTTGAGCAGTTCTTC
TRBJ2-1	-	-	TRBV18	CASSPPTVHRYNEQFF	TGTGCCAGCTCACCACCGACAGTCCACCGATACAATGAGCAGTTCTTC
TRBJ1-6	-	-	TRBV18	CASSETGAEPLHF	TGTGCCAGCTCAGAGACAGGAGCGGAACCCCTCCACTTT
TRBJ1-2	few	-	TRBV5-1	CASSLAEGLYYTF	TGCGCCAGCAGCTTGGCCGAGGGGCTTTACTACACCTTC
TRBJ2-5	-	-	TRBV5-1	CASRGSRQETQYF	TGCGCCAGCCGGGGAAGTCGCCAAGAGACCCAGTACTTC
TRBJ2-5	-	-	TRBV6-5	CASSYSGTQETQYF	TGTGCCAGCAGTTACTCGGGGACCCAAGAGACCCAGTACTTC
TRBJ1-1	-	-	TRBV30	CALGRGTEAFF	TGTGCCCTGGGAAGGGGCACTGAAGCTTTCTTT
TRBJ2-5	-	TRBD2	TRBV5-4	CASSLSAGDVETQYF	TGTGCCAGCAGCTTGTCAGCGGGAGATGTAGAGACCCAGTACTTC
TRBJ1-1	few	-	TRBV2	CASSAGGLNTEAFF	TGTGCCAGCAGTGCCGGAGGACTGAACACTGAAGCTTTCTTT
TRBJ2-3	few	-	TRBV27	CASTGTDTQYF	TGTGCCAGCACCGGCACAGATACGCAGTATTTT
TRBJ1-2	-	-	TRBV30	CSAEHGYTF	TGTAGTGCTGAACATGGCTACACCTTC
TRBJ1-1	-	-	TRBV18	CASSRLRNTEAFF	TGTGCCAGCTCGCGACTCCGGAACACTGAAGCTTTCTTT
TRBJ2-3	-	TRBD2	TRBV18	CASSPVTSGGAGTQYF	TGTGCCAGCTCACCAGTGACTAGCGGGGGGGCAGGTACGCAGTATTTT
TRBJ2-7	-	-	TRBV14	CASSTRTRTGEQYF	TGTGCCAGCTCCACCCGGACGCGGACCGGCGAGCAGTACTTC
TRBJ2-1	-	-	TRBV11-2	CASSSTIEQFF	TGTGCCAGCAGCTCCACAATCGAGCAGTTCTTC
TRBJ1-1	-	-	TRBV7-9	CASSSSGLNPISRFF	TGTGCCAGCAGCTCATCAGGATTAAACCCGATTTCACGCTTCTTT
TRBJ1-6	few	-	TRBV7-9	CASSPDVGSPLHF	TGTGCCAGCAGCCCGGATGTGGGCTCACCCCTCCACTTT
TRBJ2-7	-	-	TRBV18	CASSPGEVISSYEQYF	TGTGCCAGCTCACCAGGGGAGGTAATCAGCTCCTACGAGCAGTACTTC
TRBJ2-3	-	-	TRBV6-6	CASIENLGTQYF	TGTGCCAGCATCGAAAATTTGGGTACGCAGTATTTT
TRBJ2-5	-	-	TRBV5-5	CASSTPSDFQETQYF	TGTGCCAGCAGCACCCCTTCAGATTTCCAAGAGACCCAGTACTTC
TRBJ1-5	once	-	TRBV6-1	CASSEGAGAQPQHF	TGTGCCAGCAGTGAAGGGGCCGGGGCTCAGCCCCAGCATTTT
TRBJ2-7	-	-	TRBV7-2	CASSSGAGYEQYF	TGTGCCAGCAGCTCGGGGGCGGGGTACGAGCAGTACTTC
TRBJ1-6	once	TRBD1	TRBV5-4	CASSGRQGGPLHF	TGTGCCAGCAGCGGACGACAGGGGGGACCCCTCCACTTT